This T cell receptor (beta chain) derives from a study of Ad26.COV2.S vaccination and SARS-CoV-2 variants. Described treatment: around 19 received Ad26.COV2.S at low or high dose, single or two shots; roughly five received placebo; per-sample allocation not given. Specimens were obtained on day 63 following the first vaccine or placebo injection. The repertoire was sequenced with immunoSEQ multiplex PCR; TCRdb's copy has only in-frame clones and lacks some. The data show about 420,000 clones, roughly 90% seen once. V was pared by 5 bases and J by 3 bases, with 15 bases between. Germline-derived CDR1 and CDR2 are LNHDA and SQIVND (reference sequence). This CDR3 is built from 15 residues. General study results and limits: TCR breadth and depth analyses may have underestimated total T cell responses.

This clone appeared a single time. Its matching antigen is unknown. The chain has TRBV19 and TRBJ2-3, with D unclear. The sequence derives from a person aged 18-65 years who received the Ad26.COV2.S COVID-19 vaccine or a placebo. Sequenced here: peripheral blood, sampled in a trial of Ad26.COV2.S vaccine versus placebo. CDR3 sequence (DNA): TGTGCCAGTAGTCCCTCCCAAGGGCTGACAGATACGCAGTATTTT. It encodes CASSPSQGLTDTQYF.